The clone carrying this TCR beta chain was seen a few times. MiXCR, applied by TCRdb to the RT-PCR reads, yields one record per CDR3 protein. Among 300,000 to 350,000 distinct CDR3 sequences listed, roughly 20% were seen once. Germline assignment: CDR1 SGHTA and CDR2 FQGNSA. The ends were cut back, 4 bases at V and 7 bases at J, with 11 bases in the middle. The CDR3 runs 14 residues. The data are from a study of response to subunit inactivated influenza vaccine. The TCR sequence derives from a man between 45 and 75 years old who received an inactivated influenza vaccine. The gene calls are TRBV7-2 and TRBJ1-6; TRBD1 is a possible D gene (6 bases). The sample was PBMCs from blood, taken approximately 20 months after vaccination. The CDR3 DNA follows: TGTGCCAGCAGCTCCCTCAGGGGAAATTCACCCCTCCACTTT. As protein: CASSSLRGNSPLHF.